The 2 T cell receptor beta chains below come from one sample, sequenced in a study of blood T cell repertoires in COVID-19 (dated by TCRdb to 2019 to 2021). Library method: the immunoSEQ multiplex PCR assay. TCRdb stores this immuneACCESS table with in-frame sequences only. Part of the clones is absent; in the studies checked, under half of the shortfall reflects unresolved V genes, and no reason is known for the rest. The sample table shows around 700,000 clones, and about 90% are seen once. The leading ten clones occupy 0.2% to 0.3% of the sample. Sequenced input: peripheral blood. The receptors shown here come from a woman between 18 and 29 years old with acute or convalescent COVID-19.

This chain uses TRBV6-1 with TRBJ1-6; the D is unclear. The V and J ends lost 1 base and 7 bases respectively, with 11 bases between them. This CDR3 contains 15 residues. Germline V gives CDR1 MNHNS, CDR2 SASEGT. The CDR3 nucleotides are TGTGCCAGCAGTGAAGTGGATGGAGAAAATTCACCCCTCCACTTT. Amino acids: CASSEVDGENSPLHF.

The chain joins TRBV29-1 to TRBJ1-2; D not certain. The V end was cut by 4 bases, the J end by 6 bases, with 12 bases between. Germline-derived CDR1 and CDR2 are SQVTM and ANQGSEA. The CDR3 loop spans 12 amino acids. The CDR3 DNA sequence: TGCAGCGTTGGAGGCCAACGGAATGGCTACACCTTC. It encodes CSVGGQRNGYTF. The variable domain in full, with the rest retrieved from reference TRBV29-1 and TRBJ1-2, is SAVISQKPSRDICQRGTSLTIQCQVDSQVTMMFWYRQQPGQSLTLIATANQGSEATYESGFVIDKFPISRPNLTFSTLTVSNMSPEDSSIYLCSVGGQRNGYTFGSGTRLTVV.